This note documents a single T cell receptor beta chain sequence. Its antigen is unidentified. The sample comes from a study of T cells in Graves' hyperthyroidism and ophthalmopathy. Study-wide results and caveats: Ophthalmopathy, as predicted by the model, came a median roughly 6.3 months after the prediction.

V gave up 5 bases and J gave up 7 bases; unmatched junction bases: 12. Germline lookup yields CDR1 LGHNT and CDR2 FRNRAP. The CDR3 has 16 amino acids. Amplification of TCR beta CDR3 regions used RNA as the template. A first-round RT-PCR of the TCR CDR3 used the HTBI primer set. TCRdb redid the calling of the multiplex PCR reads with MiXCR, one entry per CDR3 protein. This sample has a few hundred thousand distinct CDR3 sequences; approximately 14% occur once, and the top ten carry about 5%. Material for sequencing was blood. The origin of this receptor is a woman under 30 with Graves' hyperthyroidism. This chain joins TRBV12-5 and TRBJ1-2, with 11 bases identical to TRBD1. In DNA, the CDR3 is TGTGCTAGTGGTCAGGACCGGGACAGGGGGATGGCTGGCTACACCTTC. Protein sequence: CASGQDRDRGMAGYTF.